The 21 T cell receptor beta chains below come from one sample, sequenced in a study of T cells in Graves' hyperthyroidism and ophthalmopathy. Amplified regions were TCR beta CDR3 sequences from RNA transcripts. Initially, a first-round RT-PCR of the TCR CDR3 employed the HTBI primer set. MiXCR, applied by TCRdb to the multiplex PCR reads, yields one record per CDR3 protein. The sample records hundreds of thousands of distinct CDR3 sequences, approximately 15% being singletons. Sequences were obtained from blood. The receptors shown here come from a woman aged 40 to 55 with Graves' ophthalmopathy.

This chain uses TRBV9 with TRBJ2-2, with 8 nucleotides matching TRBD2. Germline loops: CDR1 SGDLS, CDR2 YYNGEE. V lost 0 bases and J lost 6; bases outside the gene matches: 7. The CDR3 has 16 amino acids. CDR3 bases: TGTGCCAGCAGCGTAGCCGCGGGAGGTCACGCCGGGGAGCTGTTTTTT. Its protein product is CASSVAAGGHAGELFF.

This clonotype has a count of ten or more. The genes are TRBV28 and TRBJ1-2; 8 bases are shared with TRBD1. Germline V gene lookup returns CDR1 MDHEN and CDR2 SYDVKM. V was clipped by 3 bases and J by 8 bases; unmatched bases: 8. CDR3 length: 14 residues. The DNA of the CDR3 is TGTGCCAGCAGTTTTTCGTCAGGGGGCTGGGGCTACACCTTC. This sequence encodes CASSFSSGGWGYTF.

The CDR3 loop is CASSGVAGDQETQYF. CDR3 nucleotides: TGTGCCAGCAGCGGGGTAGCGGGAGATCAGGAGACCCAGTACTTC. This chain links TRBV12-3 or TRBV12-4 with TRBJ2-5; 9 nucleotides align to TRBD2. The V and J ends lost 6 bases and 5 bases, in that order; junction bases with no gene match: 10. The CDR3 sequence is 15 residues long.

This clonotype was seen only once. This sequence joins TRBV28 and TRBJ2-7; 12 bases map to TRBD2. With V trimmed by 6 bases and J by 2 bases, 2 bases remained unmatched. CDR1 and CDR2 from the germline V gene are MDHEN and SYDVKM. The CDR3 spans 14 residues. CDR3 DNA sequence: TGTGCCAGCAGGCTAGCGGGAGGGGCCTACGAGCAGTACTTC. This codes for CASRLAGGAYEQYF.

This clonotype was observed at least ten times. CDR3 in amino acids: CASRIGGGRAEETQYF. The CDR3 coding sequence is TGTGCCAGCAGGATTGGAGGAGGGAGAGCGGAAGAGACCCAGTACTTC. This rearrangement joins TRBV5-4 to TRBJ2-5; tentative D call: TRBD2 (6 bases). Trimming took 5 bases from V and 3 from J, leaving 20 bases between them. This CDR3 contains 16 residues. CDR1 and CDR2 from the germline V gene are SGHNT and YYREEE (reference sequence).

There are many counts of this clonotype. The chain employs TRBV10-3 and TRBJ2-5; D possibly corresponds to TRBD2 (5 bases). CDR3 length: 13 residues. V shed 4 bases and J shed 5 bases, with 11 bases lying between them. Germline CDR1 is ENHRY and CDR2 is SYGVKD. The CDR3 DNA is TGTGCCATCAGTGGGTATGGGGAGGAGACCCAGTACTTC. Encoded protein: CAISGYGEETQYF.

This clonotype was observed at least ten times. The chain joins TRBV20-1 to TRBJ2-2; the match to TRBD2 covers 7 bases. The CDR3 covers 13 residues. CDR1 and CDR2 from the germline V gene are DFQATT and SNEGSKA (reference sequence). The J segment lost 0 bases and the V segment lost 6 bases, leaving 1 base of the junction unmatched. The CDR3 sequence: CSATSANTGELFF. The CDR3 nucleotides read TGCAGTGCAACTAGCGCGAACACCGGGGAGCTGTTTTTT.

This chain uses TRBV4-1 with TRBJ2-5; 7 bases are shared with TRBD2. The CDR3 runs to 18 residues. V lost 5 bases to trimming and J lost 0 bases; unmatched junction nucleotides: 15. Germline assignment: CDR1 MGHRA and CDR2 YSYEKL. The CDR3 loop is CASSKRTSGGGNQETQYF. DNA for the CDR3: TGCGCCAGCAGCAAGAGGACGTCGGGAGGAGGGAACCAAGAGACCCAGTACTTC.

This clonotype was seen more than once but under ten times. The rearrangement uses TRBV5-6 and TRBJ1-1; no clear D. The V and J ends lost 3 bases and 4 bases respectively, with 13 bases between them. CDR1 is SGHDT and CDR2 is YYEEEE in the germline V gene. The CDR3 covers 14 residues. This chain's CDR3 is CASSSDWASTEAFF. The CDR3 bases are TGTGCCAGCAGCTCGGATTGGGCCTCCACTGAAGCTTTCTTT.

This chain joins TRBV20-1 and TRBJ2-7; 9 nucleotides match TRBD2. V shed 6 bases and J 6 bases; nucleotides not matched to a gene: 9. CDR1 is DFQATT, CDR2 SNEGSKA, per germline (reference sequence). The CDR3 is 13 amino acids. The CDR3 nucleotides are TGCAGTGCCATGGGGCTAGCGGGAAGCGAGCAGTACTTC. Its translation is CSAMGLAGSEQYF.

This clonotype was recorded at least ten times. The chain uses TRBV4-1 and TRBJ2-5; possibly TRBD2 for D (5 bases). Trimming removed 3 bases at V and 9 bases at J, with 14 bases between. This CDR3 spans 13 amino acids. Germline V lookup: CDR1 MGHRA, CDR2 YSYEKL. As DNA, the CDR3 is TGCGCCAGCAGCCAGTTAACTAGATTGGCCCAGTACTTC. As protein: CASSQLTRLAQYF.

This clonotype was seen ten or more times. The rearrangement uses TRBV6-1 and TRBJ2-5; D may correspond to TRBD1 or TRBD2 (5 bases each). Germline V gene sequence: CDR1 MNHNS, CDR2 SASEGT. V dropped 4 bases and J dropped 1 base, with 16 bases sitting between them. This CDR3 is built from 16 residues. The CDR3, as DNA: TGTGCCAGCAGTGCATCCGGGACGGGCATCCAAGAGACCCAGTACTTC. Translated: CASSASGTGIQETQYF.

There are many counts of this clonotype. The chain couples TRBV30 to TRBJ1-3, with a weak D call TRBD1 (5 bases). Germline CDR1 reads GTSNPN; CDR2 reads SVGIG (reference sequence). The ends were cut back, 4 bases at V and 0 bases at J, with 13 bases in the middle. The CDR3 is 15 amino acids. The CDR3 loop reads CAWTSPGISGNTIYF. The CDR3, as DNA: TGTGCCTGGACCTCCCCAGGGATCTCTGGAAACACCATATATTTT. Supplemented by reference TRBV30 and TRBJ1-3, the full variable domain reads SQTIHQWPATLVQPVGSPLSLECTVEGTSNPNLYWYRQAAGRGLQLLFYSVGIGQISSEVPQNLSASRPQDRQFILSSKKLLLSDSGFYLCAWTSPGISGNTIYFGEGSWLTVV.

This clonotype has ten or more counts. The V call is TRBV30, the J call TRBJ1-1; unclear D gene. Between the trimmed V and J ends, which lost 4 bases and 5 bases, there was a span of 17 bases. Germline CDR1 is GTSNPN and CDR2 is SVGIG (reference sequence). The CDR3 is 14 amino acids. The DNA of the CDR3 is TGTGCCTGGACTACGGCCGCGAGCGCGACTGAAGCTTTCTTT. Its translation: CAWTTAASATEAFF.

The chain combines TRBV18 with TRBJ1-1; 10 bases align to TRBD1. Trimming took 5 bases from V and 6 from J; bases not matched to a gene: 9. The V gene's germline CDR1 is KGHSH and CDR2 LQKENI. The CDR3 loop spans 15 amino acids. The CDR3 loop is CASSTEDRGHAEAFF. For the CDR3, the DNA is TGTGCCAGCTCAACAGAAGACAGGGGGCACGCTGAAGCTTTCTTT.

This clonotype was seen repeatedly, ten times or more. V is TRBV19 and J is TRBJ1-5; maybe TRBD1 (5 bases). The germline V gene encodes CDR1 LNHDA and CDR2 SQIVND (reference sequence). Trimming removed 6 bases from V and 0 bases from J, with 15 bases in between. CDR3 length equals 16 residues. CDR3 DNA sequence: TGTGCCAGTAGGACTAGGTCCGGGACTAGCAATCAGCCCCAGCATTTT. Translating it yields CASRTRSGTSNQPQHF.

This clonotype showed up many times. This sequence joins TRBV10-3 and TRBJ2-5; no clear D gene. This CDR3 has 14 amino acids. The V gene lost 2 bases and the J gene lost 5 bases, with 12 bases spanning the gap. Germline V gene lookup returns CDR1 ENHRY and CDR2 SYGVKD. The CDR3 DNA is TGTGCCATCAGTGAGCCGCAAATAGAGGAGACCCAGTACTTC. It translates to CAISEPQIEETQYF.

A few counts support this clonotype. The genes are TRBV2 and TRBJ1-1; D call uncertain. V dropped 4 bases and J dropped 9 bases, with 12 bases sitting between them. Germline-derived CDR1 and CDR2 are SNHLY and FYNNEI. This CDR3 has 12 amino acids. CDR3 residues: CASSGERAQAFF. CDR3 sequence (DNA): TGTGCCAGCAGTGGGGAGCGGGCCCAAGCTTTCTTT.

This chain connects TRBV29-1 to TRBJ2-7, with TRBD1 as a possible D gene (5 bases). In germline, CDR1 is SQVTM, CDR2 ANQGSEA. Trimming removed 6 bases from V and 3 bases from J, with 18 bases in between. The CDR3 contains 14 residues. The CDR3 DNA is TGCAGCGTCTCATCAGGGTATTTGAGCTACGAGCAGTACTTC. It encodes CSVSSGYLSYEQYF.

This clonotype was seen many times. The chain has TRBV28 and TRBJ2-7; D may be TRBD1 or TRBD2 (5 bases each). The CDR3 loop spans 15 amino acids. Germline-derived CDR1 and CDR2 are MDHEN and SYDVKM. Deletions cut 7 bases from V and 0 bases from J, with 16 bases between. The CDR3 reads CASTEAARASYEQYF. CDR3 DNA sequence: TGTGCCAGCACCGAAGCGGCCAGGGCCTCCTACGAGCAGTACTTC.

This clonotype was seen repeatedly, ten times or more. The chain employs TRBV7-3 and TRBJ2-2, with 11 bases fitting TRBD1. The germline gives CDR1 SGHTA, CDR2 FQGTGA. V shed 5 bases and J 3 bases; nucleotides not matched to a gene: 14. The CDR3 length is 19 residues. The CDR3 is CASSPRTGGAAFYTGELFF. The CDR3 nucleotides are TGTGCCAGCAGCCCAAGGACAGGGGGCGCGGCTTTTTACACCGGGGAGCTGTTTTTT. Using reference TRBV7-3 and TRBJ2-2 for the parts outside the CDR3, the full variable domain is GAGVSQTPSNKVTEKGKYVELRCDPISGHTALYWYRQSLGQGPEFLIYFQGTGAADDSGLPNDRFFAVRPEGSVSTLKIQRTERGDSAVYLCASSPRTGGAAFYTGELFFGEGSRLTVL.